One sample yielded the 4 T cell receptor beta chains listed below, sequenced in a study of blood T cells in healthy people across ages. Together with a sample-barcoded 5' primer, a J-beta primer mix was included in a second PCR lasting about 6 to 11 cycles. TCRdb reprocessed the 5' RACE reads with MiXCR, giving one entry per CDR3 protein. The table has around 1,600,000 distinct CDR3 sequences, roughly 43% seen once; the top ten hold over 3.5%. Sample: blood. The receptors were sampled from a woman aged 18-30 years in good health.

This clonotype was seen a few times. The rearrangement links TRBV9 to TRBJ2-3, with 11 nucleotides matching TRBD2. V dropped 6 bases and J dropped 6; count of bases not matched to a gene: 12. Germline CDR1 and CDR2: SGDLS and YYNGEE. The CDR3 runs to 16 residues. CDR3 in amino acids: CASTRLGTSGADTQYF. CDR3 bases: TGTGCCAGCACCAGACTAGGGACTAGCGGTGCGGATACGCAGTATTTT.

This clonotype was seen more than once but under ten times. CDR3: CASSPGQSYTEAFF. The CDR3, as DNA: TGTGCCAGCAGCCCAGGACAGTCTTACACTGAAGCTTTCTTT. The chain employs TRBV6-6 and TRBJ1-1; the D gene is possibly TRBD1 (6 bases). This CDR3 is 14 amino acids long. V lost 6 bases to trimming and J lost 3 bases, with 14 bases between them. From germline, CDR1 is MNHNY and CDR2 SVGAGI (reference sequence).

Written as DNA, the CDR3 is TGTGCCAGCAGATTGGATGGGGATACGCAGTATTTT. It specifies CASRLDGDTQYF. This chain links TRBV28 with TRBJ2-3, with D hard to call. This CDR3 has 12 residues. Per germline, CDR1 MDHEN and CDR2 SYDVKM. V dropped 6 bases and J dropped 6 bases, with 10 bases sitting between them.

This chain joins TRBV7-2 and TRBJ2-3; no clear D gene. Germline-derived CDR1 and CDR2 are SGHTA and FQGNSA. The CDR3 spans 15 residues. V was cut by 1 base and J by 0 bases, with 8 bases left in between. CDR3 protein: CASSLDWQSTDTQYF. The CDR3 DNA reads TGTGCCAGCAGCTTAGACTGGCAGAGCACAGATACGCAGTATTTT.